Presented here are 23 T cell receptor beta chains from one specimen sequenced in a study of cytomegalovirus exposure and HLA in healthy donors. Vbeta (60) and Jbeta (13) primers were used in the PCR. Libraries were prepared by immunoSEQ multiplex PCR; TCRdb keeps only in-frame clonotypes and omits some of them. The table has approximately 180,000 clones, around 86% seen once. Sequenced material: PBMCs. The source of these receptors is a woman aged 18-35 years in good health and CMV-seronegative.

The V call is TRBV9, the J call TRBJ2-1; 9 positions match TRBD1. CDR1 and CDR2 (germline): SGDLS, YYNGEE. J lost 0 bases, V lost 0 bases, and 4 bases had no gene match. The CDR3 has 17 residues. Here the CDR3 reads CASSVAWGQGSYNEQFF. The DNA of the CDR3 is TGTGCCAGCAGCGTAGCCTGGGGACAGGGCTCCTACAATGAGCAGTTCTTC. The full variable domain, rest sourced from reference TRBV9 and TRBJ2-1, is DSGVTQTPKHLITATGQRVTLRCSPRSGDLSVYWYQQSLDQGLQFLIQYYNGEERAKGNILERFSAQQFPDLHSELNLSSLELGDSALYFCASSVAWGQGSYNEQFFGPGTRLTVL.

As DNA, the CDR3 is TGCGCCAGCAGCCAAGAACCACCGACAGGTCTCTCCTACGAGCAGTACTTC. It encodes CASSQEPPTGLSYEQYF. The chain employs TRBV4-1 and TRBJ2-7, with D possibly TRBD1 on 6 matching bases. From germline, CDR1 is MGHRA and CDR2 YSYEKL. The CDR3 loop spans 17 amino acids. Trimming cost V 0 bases and J 0 bases, with 15 bases left between them.

The CDR3, as DNA: TGTGCCAGCAGCTTGGGACCGGCGGGTACCGGGGAGCTGTTTTTT. This encodes CASSLGPAGTGELFF. The gene calls are TRBV5-4 and TRBJ2-2; weak D call: TRBD2 (5 bases). Trimming removed 0 bases at V and 5 bases at J, with 11 bases between. Germline CDR1 and CDR2: SGHNT and YYREEE (reference sequence). This CDR3 has 15 residues.

The gene calls are TRBV11-3 and TRBJ1-4, with a weak D call TRBD1 (5 bases). Trimming took off 5 bases at V and 5 bases at J, with 12 bases between the two ends. Germline values: CDR1 SGHNT, CDR2 YENEEA. The CDR3 length is 14 residues. DNA for the CDR3: TGTGCCAGCAGCCCCCGTGGGGGGAATGAAAAACTGTTTTTT. It translates to CASSPRGGNEKLFF.

The V call is TRBV2, the J call TRBJ1-4; 7 nucleotides align to TRBD1. The ends lost 5 bases at V and 4 bases at J; junction bases unmatched: 4. This CDR3 spans 14 amino acids. The V gene's germline CDR1 is SNHLY and CDR2 FYNNEI. The CDR3 region is CASSRQGLNEKLFF. As DNA, the CDR3 is TGTGCCAGCAGTAGACAGGGCCTTAATGAAAAACTGTTTTTT.

This rearrangement joins TRBV4-1 to TRBJ1-2; D unresolved. Trimming stripped 0 bases from V and 3 bases from J, with 8 bases between. Looked up from germline, CDR1 is MGHRA and CDR2 is YSYEKL. There are 14 residues in the CDR3. Here the CDR3 DNA reads TGCGCCAGCAGCCAAGAAGAGGCATACTATGGCTACACCTTC. Amino acids: CASSQEEAYYGYTF.

This clone was counted between two and nine times. The genes are TRBV7-2 and TRBJ2-5; 9 nucleotides line up with TRBD1. J gave up 5 bases and V 5 bases, and 9 bases lay outside the gene matches. The CDR3 contains 15 residues. CDR1 and CDR2 from the germline V gene are SGHTA and FQGNSA. CDR3 sequence: CASSTPGQGFETQYF. CDR3 bases: TGTGCCAGCAGCACCCCGGGACAGGGATTTGAGACCCAGTACTTC.

The rearrangement joins TRBV9 to TRBJ1-3; the D is unclear. Trimming stripped 3 bases from V and 0 bases from J, with 16 bases between. Germline V gene data show CDR1 as SGDLS and CDR2 as YYNGEE. The CDR3 length is 17 residues. For the CDR3, the DNA is TGTGCCAGCAGCGGTATTAAACGAGGTAGCTCTGGAAACACCATATATTTT. This gives the protein CASSGIKRGSSGNTIYF.

The genes are TRBV28 and TRBJ2-7, with a weak D call TRBD2 (5 bases). Germline V gives CDR1 MDHEN, CDR2 SYDVKM. The V and J ends lost 7 bases and 3 bases respectively, with 19 bases between them. CDR3 length: 15 amino acids. CDR3 coding DNA: TGTGCCAGCATTCTCCGTAGGACTTACGGCTACGAGCAGTACTTC. This sequence encodes CASILRRTYGYEQYF.

The chain has TRBV18 and TRBJ2-1; D possibly corresponds to TRBD1 (5 bases). Between the trimmed V and J ends, which lost 3 bases and 10 bases, there was a span of 16 bases. The CDR3 is 14 amino acids. Germline assignment: CDR1 KGHSH and CDR2 LQKENI. The CDR3 reads CASSPPQGRNEQFF. CDR3 in DNA: TGTGCCAGCTCACCCCCTCAGGGCCGGAACGAGCAGTTCTTC.

This clone was seen a single time. For the CDR3, the DNA is TGTGCCAGCAAAGACAGGCCCACTCCCACAGATACGCAGTATTTT. It yields the protein CASKDRPTPTDTQYF. The chain links TRBV9 to TRBJ2-3; tentative D call: TRBD1 (6 bases). Trimming pared 6 bases from V and 2 bases from J, leaving 16 bases between. Germline V gene lookup returns CDR1 SGDLS and CDR2 YYNGEE. The CDR3 length is 15 residues.

The rearrangement joins TRBV13 to TRBJ2-3, with a possible D match to TRBD1 (7 bases). The CDR3 is made up of 15 amino acids. CDR1 and CDR2 (germline): PRHDT, FYEKMQ (reference sequence). Between the trimmed V and J ends, which lost 6 bases and 7 bases, there was a span of 20 bases. CDR3 coding DNA: TGTGCCAGCAGGTCCCGGGGGACAGCCCATCATACGCAGTATTTT. Translated: CASRSRGTAHHTQYF.

Concerning this clone itself: One end of the junction is discordant with germline, which a read error may explain. The rearrangement uses TRBV4-1 and TRBJ2-7, with 7 positions matching TRBD1. This CDR3 is 15 amino acids long. Germline CDR1 MGHRA, CDR2 YSYEKL. The CDR3 loop reads CASSQERGPPYGQYF. CDR3 nucleotide sequence: TGCGCCAGCAGCCAAGAAAGGGGGCCCCCCTACGGGCAGTACTTC.

The chain recombines TRBV5-1 with TRBJ2-7, with D possibly TRBD2 on 6 matching bases. Trimming left V 4 bases short and J 0 bases short, with 14 bases between. The CDR3 loop spans 15 amino acids. Germline V CDR1 and CDR2: SGHRS, YFSETQ. Here the CDR3 DNA reads TGCGCCAGCAGCGGGGGGACGGGGAGCTCCTACGAGCAGTACTTC. As protein: CASSGGTGSSYEQYF.

This clone came up once. The V call is TRBV18, the J call TRBJ2-1, with D possibly TRBD2 on 5 matching bases. Looked up from germline, CDR1 is KGHSH and CDR2 is LQKENI. V dropped 2 bases and J dropped 6 bases, with 5 bases sitting between them. There are 12 residues in the CDR3. CDR3 sequence (DNA): TGTGCCAGCTCACCAGGGAGCAATGAGCAGTTCTTC. It is translated as CASSPGSNEQFF.

The chain uses TRBV4-1 and TRBJ2-1; 8 bases line up with TRBD1. Losses at the gene ends were 0 bases for V and 8 bases for J; bases not matched to a gene: 9. The CDR3 has 16 amino acids. Germline V gene data show CDR1 as MGHRA and CDR2 as YSYEKL. The chain's CDR3 is CASSQDTRQGWDEQFF. The CDR3 DNA reads as TGCGCCAGCAGCCAAGATACGAGACAGGGGTGGGATGAGCAGTTCTTC.

This chain uses TRBV9 with TRBJ2-2, with 10 bases matching TRBD2. The V segment lost 3 bases and the J segment 7 bases; nucleotides outside the gene matches: 3. The CDR3 covers 14 residues. Germline V gene lookup returns CDR1 SGDLS and CDR2 YYNGEE. In nucleotides, the CDR3 is TGTGCCAGCAGCGGGACTAGCGGAAGCGGGGAGCTGTTTTTT. Translating it yields CASSGTSGSGELFF.

This clone was seen once. The V and J genes are TRBV27 and TRBJ2-7, with a possible D match to TRBD2 (6 bases). Trimming left V 1 base short and J 7 bases short, with 26 bases between. CDR3 length: 18 residues. Germline values: CDR1 MNHEY, CDR2 SMNVEV (reference sequence). Here the CDR3 reads CASSLYPIAGLVGREQYF. The CDR3 bases are TGTGCCAGCAGTTTATACCCTATTGCTGGGTTAGTGGGGAGGGAGCAGTACTTC.

This clone was seen only once. The rearrangement joins TRBV9 to TRBJ2-3; 8 bases fit TRBD2. Germline V lookup: CDR1 SGDLS, CDR2 YYNGEE. The junction had 8 bases not matched to a gene; V was cut back by 3 bases and J by 5 bases. This CDR3 is 15 amino acids long. The CDR3 nucleotides read TGTGCCAGCAGCGACACCGGGCTAGCGGGAGATACGCAGTATTTT. It yields the protein CASSDTGLAGDTQYF.

This sequence joins TRBV30 and TRBJ1-2, with 7 positions matching TRBD1. J gave up 0 bases and V 3 bases, and 7 bases lay outside the gene matches. From germline, CDR1 is GTSNPN and CDR2 SVGIG (reference sequence). This CDR3 comprises 15 residues. The CDR3 loop reads CAWSDVQGPNYGYTF. The DNA for the CDR3 is TGTGCCTGGAGCGATGTACAGGGGCCTAACTATGGCTACACCTTC.

The CDR3 sequence: CASSQEGTVYGYTF. The CDR3 DNA follows: TGTGCCAGCAGCCAAGAAGGGACAGTCTATGGCTACACCTTC. The rearrangement links TRBV14 to TRBJ1-2, with TRBD1 matching over 7 bases. Germline V CDR1 and CDR2: SGHDN, FVKESK. V shed 0 bases and J 4 bases; nucleotides not matched to a gene: 2. The CDR3 contains 14 residues.

This chain joins TRBV6-4 and TRBJ1-5; 8 bases are a match to TRBD1. Trimming cost V 4 bases and J 4 bases; bases outside gene matches: 9. The germline gives CDR1 MRHNA, CDR2 SNTAGT. CDR3 size: 16 residues. The CDR3 loop reads CASSVGGRGPNQPQHF. In DNA, the CDR3 is TGTGCCAGCAGTGTAGGGGGCAGGGGGCCTAATCAGCCCCAGCATTTT.

The rearrangement joins TRBV6-6 to TRBJ2-7, with 7 bases lining up with TRBD1. The CDR3 length is 14 residues. From germline, CDR1 is MNHNY and CDR2 SVGAGI (reference sequence). The trim removed 6 bases at V and 0 bases at J, leaving 5 bases unmatched. The CDR3 protein is CASSQRQGSYEQYF. The CDR3 DNA reads TGTGCCAGCAGCCAAAGACAGGGCTCCTACGAGCAGTACTTC.